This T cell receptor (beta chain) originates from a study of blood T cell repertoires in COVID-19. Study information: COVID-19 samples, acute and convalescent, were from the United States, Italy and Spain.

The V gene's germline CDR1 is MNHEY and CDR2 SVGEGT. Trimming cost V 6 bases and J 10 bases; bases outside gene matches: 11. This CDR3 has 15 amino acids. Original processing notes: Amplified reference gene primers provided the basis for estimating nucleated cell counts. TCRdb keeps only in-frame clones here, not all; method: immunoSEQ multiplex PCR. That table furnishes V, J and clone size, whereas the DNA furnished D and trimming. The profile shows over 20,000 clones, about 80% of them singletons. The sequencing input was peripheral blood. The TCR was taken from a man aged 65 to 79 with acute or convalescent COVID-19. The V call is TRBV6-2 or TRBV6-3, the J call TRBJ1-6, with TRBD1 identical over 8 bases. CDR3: CASSLTGQGWSPLHF. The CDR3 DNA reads TGTGCCAGCAGCTTAACCGGACAGGGTTGGTCACCCCTCCACTTT.